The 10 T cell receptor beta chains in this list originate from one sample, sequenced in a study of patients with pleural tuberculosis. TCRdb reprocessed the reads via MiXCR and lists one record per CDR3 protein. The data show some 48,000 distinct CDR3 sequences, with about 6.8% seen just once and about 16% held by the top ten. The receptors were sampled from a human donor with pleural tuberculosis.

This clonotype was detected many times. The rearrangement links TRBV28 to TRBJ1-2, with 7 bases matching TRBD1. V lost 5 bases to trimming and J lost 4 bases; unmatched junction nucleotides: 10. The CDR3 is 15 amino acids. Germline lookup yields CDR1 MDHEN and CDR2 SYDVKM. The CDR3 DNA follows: TGTGCCAGCAGTGCCGGACAGGTACCCTTCTATGGCTACACCTTC. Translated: CASSAGQVPFYGYTF.

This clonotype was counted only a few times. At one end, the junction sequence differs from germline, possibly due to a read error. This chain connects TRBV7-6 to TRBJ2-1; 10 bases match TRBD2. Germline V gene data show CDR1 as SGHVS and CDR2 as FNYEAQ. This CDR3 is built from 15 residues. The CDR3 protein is CASSSGTSVGDEQFF. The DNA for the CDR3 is TGTGCTAGCAGTTCCGGGACTAGCGTTGGGGATGAGCAGTTCTTC.

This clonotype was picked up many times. CDR3: CATSRRVTNEKLFF. The CDR3 region has the DNA TGTGCCACCAGCCGTCGGGTGACTAATGAAAAACTGTTTTTT. V usage is TRBV15 and J usage is TRBJ1-4, with D hard to call. The germline V gene encodes CDR1 LNHNV and CDR2 YYDKDF (reference sequence). V was shortened by 5 bases and J by 2 bases, with 9 bases between the two germline ends. There are 14 residues in the CDR3.

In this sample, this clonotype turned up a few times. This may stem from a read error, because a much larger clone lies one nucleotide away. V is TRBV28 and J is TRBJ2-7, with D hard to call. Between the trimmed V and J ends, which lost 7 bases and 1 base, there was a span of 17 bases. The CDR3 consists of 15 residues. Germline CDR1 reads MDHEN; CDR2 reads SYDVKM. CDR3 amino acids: CASTSRGQPSYEQYF. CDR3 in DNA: TGTGCCAGCACCTCACGCGGTCAGCCTTCCTACGAGCAGTACTTC.

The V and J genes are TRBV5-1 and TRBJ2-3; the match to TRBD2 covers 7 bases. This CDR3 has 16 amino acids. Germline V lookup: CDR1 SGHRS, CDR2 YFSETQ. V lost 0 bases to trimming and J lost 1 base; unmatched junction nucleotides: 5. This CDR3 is CASSLERRERTDTQYF. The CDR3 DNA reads TGCGCCAGCAGCTTGGAAAGGCGGGAGCGCACAGATACGCAGTATTTT.

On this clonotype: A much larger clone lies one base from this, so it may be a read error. The CDR3 sequence: CASGIPTSVTGELFF. The CDR3 coding sequence is TGTGCCAGTGGTATTCCGACTAGCGTAACCGGGGAGCTGTTTTTT. The chain combines TRBV19 with TRBJ2-2; 8 bases align to TRBD2. Germline V gene sequence: CDR1 LNHDA, CDR2 SQIVND (reference sequence). CDR3 length: 15 amino acids.

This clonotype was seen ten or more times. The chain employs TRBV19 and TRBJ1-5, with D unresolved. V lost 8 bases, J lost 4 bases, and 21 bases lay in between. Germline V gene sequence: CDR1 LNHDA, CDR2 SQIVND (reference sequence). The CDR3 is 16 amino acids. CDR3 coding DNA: TGTGCCAGTGGAAGATCGGGCCCGGCGGGAAATCAGCCCCAGCATTTT. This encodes CASGRSGPAGNQPQHF.

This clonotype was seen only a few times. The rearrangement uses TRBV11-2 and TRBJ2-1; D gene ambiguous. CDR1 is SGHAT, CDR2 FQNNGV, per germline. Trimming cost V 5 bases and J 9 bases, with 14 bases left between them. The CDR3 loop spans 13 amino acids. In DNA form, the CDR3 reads TGTGCCAGCAGCCTAAAGGGATCTCTTGAGCAGTTCTTC. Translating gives CASSLKGSLEQFF.

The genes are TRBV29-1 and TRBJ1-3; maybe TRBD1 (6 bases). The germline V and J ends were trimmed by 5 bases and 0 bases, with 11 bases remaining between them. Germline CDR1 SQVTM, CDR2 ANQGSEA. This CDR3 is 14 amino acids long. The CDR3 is CSVTGTGSGNTIYF. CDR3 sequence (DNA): TGCAGCGTTACAGGGACCGGCTCTGGAAACACCATATATTTT.

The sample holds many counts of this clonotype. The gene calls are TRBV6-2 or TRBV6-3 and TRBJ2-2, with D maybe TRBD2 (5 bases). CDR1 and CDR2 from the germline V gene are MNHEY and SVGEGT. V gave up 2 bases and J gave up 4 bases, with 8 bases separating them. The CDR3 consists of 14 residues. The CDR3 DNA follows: TGTGCCAGCAGTTACGTAGGGAGCACCGGGGAGCTGTTTTTT. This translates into CASSYVGSTGELFF.